This TCR beta chain appears in the sequencing data of a study of shared clonotypes between healthy human individuals. Assay: immunoSEQ multiplex PCR; the TCRdb copy retains only in-frame clones and omits some. The sample lists 730,000 or so clones, about two thirds seen once, with approximately 1.8% in the top ten. Germline V CDR1 and CDR2: MNHNY, SVGAGI (reference sequence). The V gene end was trimmed by 6 bases and the J gene end by 6 bases; junction bases not matched to a gene: 5. CDR3 length equals 13 residues. Source material: memory CD4+ T cells sorted from blood. Subset reported: CD45RA-negative fraction. The TCR was taken from a woman in her 30s in good health. The J gene is TRBJ2-3, the V gene TRBV6-6; 8 nucleotides agree with TRBD2. CDR3 region: CASSRLASDTQYF. The CDR3 bases are TGTGCCAGCAGCCGACTAGCGTCGGATACGCAGTATTTT.